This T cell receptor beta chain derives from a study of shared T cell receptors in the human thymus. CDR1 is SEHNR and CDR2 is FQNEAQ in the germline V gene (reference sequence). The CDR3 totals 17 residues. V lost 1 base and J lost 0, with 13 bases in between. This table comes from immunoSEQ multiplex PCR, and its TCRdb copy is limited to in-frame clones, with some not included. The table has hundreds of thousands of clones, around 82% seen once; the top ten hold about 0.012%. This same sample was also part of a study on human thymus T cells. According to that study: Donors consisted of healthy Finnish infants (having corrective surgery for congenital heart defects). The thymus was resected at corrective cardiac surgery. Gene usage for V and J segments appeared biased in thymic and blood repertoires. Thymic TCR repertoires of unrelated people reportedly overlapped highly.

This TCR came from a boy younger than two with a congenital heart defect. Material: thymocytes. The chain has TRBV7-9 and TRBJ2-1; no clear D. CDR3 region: CASSLVPPPSSYNEQFF. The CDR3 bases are TGTGCCAGCAGCTTAGTCCCACCCCCGAGCTCCTACAATGAGCAGTTCTTC.